These T cell receptor beta chains were read from a single sample in a study of blood T cell repertoires in COVID-19. Measured with immunoSEQ multiplex PCR; TCRdb has only the in-frame clones, and not every one. The top ten clones hold approximately 12% of a sample with around 180,000 clones, roughly 79% of them seen once. The sequencing input was peripheral blood. The receptor source for this set is a woman aged 80 or over with COVID-19, enrolled during active disease. CDR3s include the opening cysteine and the closing phenylalanine or tryptophan. D genes are given only for firm matches. The size field is filled for only some rows; it gives once, few, many or a size class.

.	.	TRBV19	TRBJ1-1	CASSIGGGRGNTEAFF	TGTGCCAGTAGTATAGGGGGGGGTCGAGGGAACACTGAAGCTTTCTTT
TRBD1	.	TRBV6-5	TRBJ2-3	CASSDRGPTDTQYF	TGTGCCAGCAGCGACAGGGGTCCCACAGATACGCAGTATTTT
TRBD2	.	TRBV11-3	TRBJ2-1	CASSPGTISPQGEQFF	TGTGCCAGCAGCCCTGGGACTATCTCTCCGCAGGGTGAGCAGTTCTTC
.	.	TRBV7-9	TRBJ1-3	CASSRRGQGINTIYF	TGTGCCAGCTCCCGACGGGGACAAGGGATAAACACCATATATTTT
TRBD1	few	TRBV28	TRBJ1-3	CASRLDRGLGNTIYF	TGTGCCAGCAGGCTCGACAGGGGGCTCGGAAACACCATATATTTT
.	.	TRBV7-2	TRBJ2-1	CASSSRGVYSNEQFF	TGTGCCAGCAGCTCCAGGGGAGTGTACAGCAATGAGCAGTTCTTC
.	few	TRBV30	TRBJ2-2	CAWSVRENGELFF	TGTGCCTGGAGTGTACGAGAGAACGGGGAGCTGTTTTTT
TRBD2	.	TRBV29-1	TRBJ2-1	CSVTELASYNEQFF	TGCAGCGTTACAGAACTAGCGTCCTACAATGAGCAGTTCTTC
TRBD1	.	TRBV18	TRBJ2-1	CASSLKADRALNEQFF	TGTGCCAGCTCCCTAAAGGCGGACAGGGCCCTCAATGAGCAGTTCTTC
.	few	TRBV5-5	TRBJ1-5	CASSQLVPHEIGNQPQHF	TGTGCCAGCAGCCAACTCGTCCCGCACGAAATAGGCAATCAGCCCCAGCATTTT
.	.	TRBV2	TRBJ2-1	CASSGRLTAGGNEQFF	TGTGCCAGCAGTGGGCGACTAACCGCGGGCGGCAATGAGCAGTTCTTC
TRBD2	.	TRBV28	TRBJ2-7	CASSFSQGLAGGRYEQYF	TGTGCCAGCAGTTTTTCACAGGGACTAGCGGGAGGGCGCTACGAGCAGTACTTC
TRBD2	.	TRBV5-6	TRBJ2-7	CASSWEGVNYEQYF	TGTGCCAGCAGCTGGGAGGGAGTCAACTACGAGCAGTACTTC
.	.	TRBV4-1	TRBJ2-1	CASSQDPLTGNFYNEQFF	TGCGCCAGCAGCCAAGATCCCTTAACAGGGAACTTCTACAATGAGCAGTTCTTC
TRBD2	.	TRBV19	TRBJ2-5	CASSNDWAVGGETQYF	TGTGCCAGTAGTAACGACTGGGCAGTGGGGGGGGAGACCCAGTACTTC
TRBD1	few	TRBV18	TRBJ1-1	CASSYHRGANTEAFF	TGTGCCAGCTCTTATCACAGGGGAGCGAACACTGAAGCTTTCTTT
.	many	TRBV15	TRBJ1-1	CATSREVYRANTEAFF	TGTGCCACCAGCAGAGAAGTGTACAGGGCCAACACTGAAGCTTTCTTT
TRBD1	.	TRBV2	TRBJ1-1	CASSAQGGTEAFF	TGTGCCAGCAGTGCACAGGGGGGCACTGAAGCTTTCTTT
.	.	TRBV4-2	TRBJ1-2	CASSQESGRNYGYTF	TGTGCCAGCAGCCAAGAATCGGGGAGGAACTATGGCTACACCTTC
TRBD2	.	TRBV12-5	TRBJ2-2	CASGLVLGRVGGETGELFF	TGTGCTAGTGGTTTGGTACTCGGGAGGGTGGGAGGTGAGACCGGGGAGCTGTTTTTT
TRBD2	.	TRBV18	TRBJ2-1	CASSPYHGTSGENEQFF	TGTGCCAGCTCACCATATCACGGGACTAGCGGGGAAAATGAGCAGTTCTTC
TRBD2	.	TRBV27	TRBJ2-7	CASSLIWGGTPYEQYF	TGTGCCAGCAGCCTCATTTGGGGGGGGACTCCTTACGAGCAGTACTTC
TRBD2	.	TRBV6-1	TRBJ2-1	CASSEAAGGYNEQFF	TGTGCCAGCAGTGAAGCAGCGGGAGGGTACAATGAGCAGTTCTTC
TRBD2	.	TRBV27	TRBJ2-1	CASSFSGSSYNEQFF	TGTGCCAGCAGTTTTAGCGGGAGTTCCTACAATGAGCAGTTCTTC
.	.	TRBV7-9	TRBJ2-7	CASSLDGEGVQYF	TGTGCCAGCAGCTTGGACGGTGAGGGGGTGCAGTACTTC
TRBD2	few	TRBV15	TRBJ2-7	CATSTLTSDYEQYF	TGTGCCACCAGCACTCTGACTAGCGACTACGAGCAGTACTTC
TRBD1	.	TRBV7-2	TRBJ2-7	CASSPGTGVPGGSFYEQYF	TGTGCCAGCAGCCCAGGGACAGGGGTCCCCGGCGGGAGTTTCTACGAGCAGTACTTC
TRBD2	.	TRBV27	TRBJ2-7	CASSFGTRPYEQYF	TGTGCCAGCAGTTTTGGGACTAGACCCTACGAGCAGTACTTC
TRBD2	.	TRBV27	TRBJ2-2	CASSLGAGGYTGELFF	TGTGCCAGCAGTTTAGGAGCGGGAGGTTACACCGGGGAGCTGTTTTTT
.	.	TRBV19	TRBJ2-3	CASSLGQGTDTQYF	TGTGCCAGTAGCCTCGGGCAGGGGACAGATACGCAGTATTTT
TRBD1	.	TRBV6-6	TRBJ1-2	CASSSQGVNYGYTF	TGTGCCAGCAGTTCCCAGGGGGTAAACTATGGCTACACCTTC
.	few	TRBV28	TRBJ1-2	CASSFGGSHYGYTF	TGTGCCAGCAGTTTCGGAGGATCGCACTATGGCTACACCTTC
.	.	TRBV7-2	TRBJ1-3	CASSLRMGGNTIYF	TGTGCCAGCAGCCTGAGGATGGGTGGAAACACCATATATTTT
TRBD2	.	TRBV10-2	TRBJ2-1	CASSEWLAGEYEQFF	TGCGCCAGCAGTGAGTGGCTAGCGGGAGAGTATGAGCAGTTCTTC
TRBD1	.	TRBV3-1/TRBV3-2	TRBJ1-3	CASSPPQTGGGNTIYF	TGTGCCAGCAGCCCCCCCCAGACAGGGGGTGGAAACACCATATATTTT
.	.	TRBV5-4	TRBJ2-3	CASSFTNTQYF	TGTGCCAGCAGCTTCACAAATACGCAGTATTTT
TRBD1	.	TRBV4-2	TRBJ2-7	CASSQDSRGLIYEQYF	TGTGCCAGCAGCCAAGATTCCAGGGGGTTAATCTACGAGCAGTACTTC
.	.	TRBV13	TRBJ1-2	CASSLVSAYGYTF	TGTGCCAGCAGCTTAGTGTCAGCGTATGGCTACACCTTC
TRBD1	.	TRBV9	TRBJ2-7	CASSVEYGTALYEQYF	TGTGCCAGCAGCGTAGAATACGGGACAGCCCTCTACGAGCAGTACTTC
.	.	TRBV11-3	TRBJ1-1	CASSLVNGNTEAFF	TGTGCCAGCAGCTTAGTAAACGGGAACACTGAAGCTTTCTTT
.	once	TRBV27	TRBJ1-4	CASSFLDSSEKLFF	TGTGCCAGCAGTTTTTTGGACAGCTCCGAAAAACTGTTTTTT
.	.	TRBV21-1	TRBJ1-2	CASSKGPRDAQWGYTF	TGTGCCAGCAGCAAAGGACCGCGGGACGCACAATGGGGCTACACCTTC
.	.	TRBV7-9	TRBJ1-1	CASSLAGRGSEAFF	TGTGCCAGCAGCTTAGCGGGCCGGGGTTCTGAAGCTTTCTTT
TRBD2	.	TRBV5-1	TRBJ2-1	CASSFKVAGNSYNEQFF	TGCGCCAGCAGCTTCAAGGTAGCGGGGAACTCCTACAATGAGCAGTTCTTC
TRBD2	.	TRBV3-1/TRBV3-2	TRBJ2-5	CASSPGGIQETQYF	TGTGCCAGCAGCCCCGGGGGGATCCAAGAGACCCAGTACTTC
TRBD2	.	TRBV6-5	TRBJ2-3	CASSRTSGRTDTQYF	TGTGCCAGCAGTAGGACTAGCGGGAGAACAGATACGCAGTATTTT
TRBD1	.	TRBV6-5	TRBJ1-1	CASYQRSGGTEAFF	TGTGCCAGCTATCAGAGGTCAGGGGGGACTGAAGCTTTCTTT
TRBD2	.	TRBV11-2	TRBJ2-1	CASSLRSSGRRHEQFF	TGTGCCAGCAGCTTAAGGTCTAGCGGGAGGAGACATGAGCAGTTCTTC
.	.	TRBV11-2	TRBJ1-6	CASSLGGVNSPLHF	TGTGCCAGCAGCTTAGGGGGGGTTAATTCACCCCTCCACTTT
.	.	TRBV18	TRBJ1-6	CASSPERVWNSPLHF	TGTGCCAGCTCACCGGAGAGGGTCTGGAATTCACCCCTCCACTTT
.	.	TRBV30	TRBJ1-5	CAWSPNINQPQHF	TGTGCCTGGAGTCCCAACATCAATCAGCCCCAGCATTTT
TRBD1	.	TRBV27	TRBJ2-1	CASSWGDRESDEQFF	TGTGCCAGCAGTTGGGGGGACAGGGAGAGCGATGAGCAGTTCTTC
TRBD1	once	TRBV19	TRBJ1-4	CASSPRTGNEKLFF	TGTGCCAGCAGCCCGAGGACAGGGAATGAAAAACTGTTTTTT
TRBD1	.	TRBV2	TRBJ1-2	CASSYIGQGNGYTF	TGTGCCAGCAGTTACATAGGACAGGGGAATGGCTACACCTTC
TRBD2	.	TRBV10-3	TRBJ2-7	CAITQSPIAAGVSYEQYF	TGTGCCATCACCCAAAGCCCCATTGCAGCGGGGGTTTCCTACGAGCAGTACTTC
.	.	TRBV19	TRBJ2-1	CASSIPGNHNEQFF	TGTGCCAGTAGTATCCCGGGGAACCACAATGAGCAGTTCTTC
TRBD2	few	TRBV9	TRBJ2-2	CASSVFSGGATGELFF	TGTGCCAGCAGCGTATTTAGCGGGGGGGCCACCGGGGAGCTGTTTTTT
.	.	TRBV30	TRBJ2-1	CAWSNPVLGHGRDEQFF	TGTGCCTGGAGTAACCCCGTGTTGGGGCATGGTCGAGATGAGCAGTTCTTC
.	.	TRBV11-1	TRBJ2-7	CASSLEPSFYEQYF	TGTGCCAGCAGCTTAGAGCCTAGCTTCTACGAGCAGTACTTC
TRBD1	.	TRBV18	TRBJ1-1	CASSPRTTETGGTEAFF	TGTGCCAGCTCACCCCGAACCACGGAGACAGGGGGAACTGAAGCTTTCTTT